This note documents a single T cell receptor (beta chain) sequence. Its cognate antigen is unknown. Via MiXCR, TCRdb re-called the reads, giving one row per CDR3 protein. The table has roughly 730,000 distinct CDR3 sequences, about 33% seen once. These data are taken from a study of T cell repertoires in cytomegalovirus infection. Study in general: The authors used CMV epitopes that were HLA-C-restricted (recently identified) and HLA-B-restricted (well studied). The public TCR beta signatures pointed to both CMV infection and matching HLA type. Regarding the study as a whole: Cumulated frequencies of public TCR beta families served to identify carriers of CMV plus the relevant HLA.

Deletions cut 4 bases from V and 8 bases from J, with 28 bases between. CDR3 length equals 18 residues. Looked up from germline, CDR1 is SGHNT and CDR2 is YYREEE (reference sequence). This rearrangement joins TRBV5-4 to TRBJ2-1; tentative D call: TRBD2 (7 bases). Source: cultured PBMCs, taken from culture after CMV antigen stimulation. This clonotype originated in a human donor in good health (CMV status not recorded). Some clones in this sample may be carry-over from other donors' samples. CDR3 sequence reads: CASSRNPGRQGILYEQFF. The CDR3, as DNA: TGTGCCAGCAGCCGCAACCCCGGGAGGCAGGGGATTCTCTATGAGCAGTTCTTC. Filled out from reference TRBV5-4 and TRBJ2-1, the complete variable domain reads ETGVTQSPTHLIKTRGQQVTLRCSSQSGHNTVSWYQQALGQGPQFIFQYYREEENGRGNFPPRFSGLQFPNYSSELNVNALELDDSALYLCASSRNPGRQGILYEQFFGPGTRLTVL.